This entry features one T cell receptor (beta chain) sequence. The antigen is not known. The V segment lost 11 bases and the J segment 2 bases; nucleotides outside the gene matches: 9. The CDR3 length is 16 residues. CDR1 and CDR2 from the germline V gene are PRHDT and FYEKMQ (reference sequence). This specimen comes from a study of shared clonotypes between healthy human individuals. The study, taken as a whole, reports: Read depth was anticipated to influence clonotype sharing among donors.

Clones were read by immunoSEQ multiplex PCR, and TCRdb kept only the in-frame ones, dropping some. The repertoire consists of approximately 740,000 clones, with 80% to 95% occurring once and the leading ten covering approximately 25%. Naive CD8 cells lacked CD45RO and underwent positive selection for CCR7, leaving out terminally differentiated effector memory CD45RA+ cells. The healthy adult donors were HIV-negative and reported no recent acute infections or vaccinations. Sequenced sample: naive CD8+ T cells sorted from blood. The clonotype was recovered from a man aged 30-40 years in good health. The chain links TRBV13 to TRBJ2-1, with 13 positions matching TRBD2. The CDR3 coding sequence is TGTGCCTCTGTGGGACTAGCGGGACGAACCTACAATGAGCAGTTCTTC. Protein: CASVGLAGRTYNEQFF.